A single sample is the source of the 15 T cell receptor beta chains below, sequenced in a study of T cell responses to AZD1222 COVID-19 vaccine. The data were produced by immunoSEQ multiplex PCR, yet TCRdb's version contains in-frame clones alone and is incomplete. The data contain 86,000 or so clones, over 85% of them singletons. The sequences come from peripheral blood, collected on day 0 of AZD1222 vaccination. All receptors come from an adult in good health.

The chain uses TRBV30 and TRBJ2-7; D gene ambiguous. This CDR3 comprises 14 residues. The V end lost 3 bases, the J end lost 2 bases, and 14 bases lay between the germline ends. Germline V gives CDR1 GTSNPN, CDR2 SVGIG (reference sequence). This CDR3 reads CAWRKTSGTYEQYF. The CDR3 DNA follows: TGTGCCTGGAGGAAGACTTCCGGAACCTACGAGCAGTACTTC.

As DNA, the CDR3 is TGTGCCAGCAGCTCCGGGGACTCAAGCCACGAGCAGTACTTC. It codes for CASSSGDSSHEQYF. The chain recombines TRBV28 with TRBJ2-7, with a weak D call TRBD2 (6 bases). The V and J ends lost 6 bases and 5 bases respectively, with 17 bases between them. The CDR3 runs to 14 residues. CDR1 is MDHEN, CDR2 SYDVKM, per germline.

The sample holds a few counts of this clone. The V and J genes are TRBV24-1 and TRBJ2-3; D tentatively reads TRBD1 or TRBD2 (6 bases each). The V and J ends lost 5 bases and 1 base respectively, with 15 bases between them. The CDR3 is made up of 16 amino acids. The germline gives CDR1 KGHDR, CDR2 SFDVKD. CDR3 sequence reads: CATSAHQGGRTDTQYF. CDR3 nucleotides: TGTGCCACCAGTGCCCACCAAGGGGGGCGCACAGATACGCAGTATTTT.

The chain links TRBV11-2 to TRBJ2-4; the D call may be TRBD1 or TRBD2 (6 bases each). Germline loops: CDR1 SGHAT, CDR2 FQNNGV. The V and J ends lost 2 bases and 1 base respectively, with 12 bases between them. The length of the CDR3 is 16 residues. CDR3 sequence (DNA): TGTGCCAGCAGCTTAAGTGTAGGGGGGGCCAAAAACATTCAGTACTTC. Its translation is CASSLSVGGAKNIQYF.

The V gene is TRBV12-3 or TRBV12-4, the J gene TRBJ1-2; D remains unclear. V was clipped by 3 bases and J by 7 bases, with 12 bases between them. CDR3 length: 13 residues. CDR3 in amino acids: CASSFAAGSGYTF. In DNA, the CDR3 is TGTGCCAGCAGTTTTGCGGCAGGTAGTGGCTACACCTTC.

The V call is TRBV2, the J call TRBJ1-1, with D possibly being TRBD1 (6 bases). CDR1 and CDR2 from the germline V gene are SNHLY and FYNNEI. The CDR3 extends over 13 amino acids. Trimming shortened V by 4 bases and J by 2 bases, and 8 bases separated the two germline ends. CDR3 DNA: TGTGCCAGCAGTGGGACAGCTAACACTGAAGCTTTCTTT. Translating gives CASSGTANTEAFF. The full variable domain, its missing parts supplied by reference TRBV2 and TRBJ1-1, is EPEVTQTPSHQVTQMGQEVILRCVPISNHLYFYWYRQILGQKVEFLVSFYNNEISEKSEIFDDQFSVERPDGSNFTLKIRSTKLEDSAMYFCASSGTANTEAFFGQGTRLTVV.

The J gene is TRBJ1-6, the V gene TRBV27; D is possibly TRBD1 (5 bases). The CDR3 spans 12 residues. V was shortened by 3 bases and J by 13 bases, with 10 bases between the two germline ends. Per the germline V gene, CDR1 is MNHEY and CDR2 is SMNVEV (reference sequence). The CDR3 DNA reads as TGTGCCAGCAGTTTCCAGGGCACCCCCCTCCACTTT. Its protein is CASSFQGTPLHF.

CDR3 in amino acids: CASSYSRDGQSYEQYF. The CDR3, as DNA: TGTGCCAGCAGTTACTCGAGGGACGGACAAAGCTACGAGCAGTACTTC. The V gene is TRBV6-5, the J gene TRBJ2-7, with D perhaps assigned TRBD1 or TRBD2 (5 bases each). The CDR3 totals 16 residues. V shed 0 bases and J shed 3 bases, with 15 bases lying between them. Germline loops: CDR1 MNHEY, CDR2 SVGAGI.

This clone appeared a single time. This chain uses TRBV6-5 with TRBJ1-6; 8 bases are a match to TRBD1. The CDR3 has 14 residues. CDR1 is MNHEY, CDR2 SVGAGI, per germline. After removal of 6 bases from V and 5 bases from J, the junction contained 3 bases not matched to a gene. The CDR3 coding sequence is TGTGCCAGCAGGGAGGGACAGGATAATTCACCCCTCCACTTT. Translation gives CASREGQDNSPLHF.

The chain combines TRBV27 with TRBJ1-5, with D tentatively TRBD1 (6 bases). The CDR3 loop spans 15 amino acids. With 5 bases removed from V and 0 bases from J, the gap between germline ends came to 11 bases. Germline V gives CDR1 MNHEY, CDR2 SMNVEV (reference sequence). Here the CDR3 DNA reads TGTGCCAGCAGTCAGGGGTCACATAGCAATCAGCCCCAGCATTTT. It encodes CASSQGSHSNQPQHF.

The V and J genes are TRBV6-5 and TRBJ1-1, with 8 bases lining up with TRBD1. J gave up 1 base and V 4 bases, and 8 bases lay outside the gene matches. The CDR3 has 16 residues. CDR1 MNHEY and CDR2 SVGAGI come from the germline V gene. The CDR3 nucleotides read TGTGCCAGCAGTTGGGGCCCCGGGACAGGGAACACTGAAGCTTTCTTT. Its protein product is CASSWGPGTGNTEAFF.

CDR3 protein: CASSLIAGGPSGELFF. CDR3 DNA: TGCGCCAGCAGCCTGATAGCGGGAGGGCCGTCCGGGGAGCTGTTTTTT. The chain joins TRBV5-1 to TRBJ2-2; 11 bases match TRBD2. The V gene's germline CDR1 is SGHRS and CDR2 YFSETQ. Trimming cost V 4 bases and J 6 bases; bases outside gene matches: 8. The CDR3 spans 16 residues. Full variable domain (outside the CDR3, taken from reference TRBV5-1 and TRBJ2-2): KAGVTQTPRYLIKTRGQQVTLSCSPISGHRSVSWYQQTPGQGLQFLFEYFSETQRNKGNFPGRFSGRQFSNSRSEMNVSTLELGDSALYLCASSLIAGGPSGELFFGEGSRLTVL.

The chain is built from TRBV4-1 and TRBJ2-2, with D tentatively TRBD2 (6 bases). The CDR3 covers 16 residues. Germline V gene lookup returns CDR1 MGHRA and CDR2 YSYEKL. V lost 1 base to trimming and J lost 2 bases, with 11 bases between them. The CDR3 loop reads CASSQGRGSNTGELFF. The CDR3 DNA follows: TGCGCCAGCAGCCAAGGTCGGGGGAGCAACACCGGGGAGCTGTTTTTT.

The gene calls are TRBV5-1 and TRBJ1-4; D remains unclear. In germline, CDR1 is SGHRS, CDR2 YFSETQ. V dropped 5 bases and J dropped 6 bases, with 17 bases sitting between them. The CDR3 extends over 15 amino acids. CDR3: CASRREPDRYEKLFF. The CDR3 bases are TGCGCCAGCAGGCGCGAACCGGACCGCTATGAAAAACTGTTTTTT.

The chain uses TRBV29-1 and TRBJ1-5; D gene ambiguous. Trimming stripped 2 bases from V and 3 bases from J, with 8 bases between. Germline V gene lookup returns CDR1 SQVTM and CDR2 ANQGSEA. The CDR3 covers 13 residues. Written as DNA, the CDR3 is TGCAGCGTTGAATGGGCACCCAATCAGCCCCAGCATTTT. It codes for CSVEWAPNQPQHF. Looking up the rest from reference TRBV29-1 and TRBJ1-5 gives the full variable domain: SAVISQKPSRDICQRGTSLTIQCQVDSQVTMMFWYRQQPGQSLTLIATANQGSEATYESGFVIDKFPISRPNLTFSTLTVSNMSPEDSSIYLCSVEWAPNQPQHFGDGTRLSIL.